These 30 T cell receptor beta chains share one sample of origin, sequenced in a study of T cell repertoires in ileal Crohn's disease. Clones were sequenced by immunoSEQ multiplex PCR, and TCRdb holds only the in-frame ones, with some missing. Found here are around 7,700 clones, 75% to 85% of them singletons; the top ten hold 4.5% to 5.5%. Sequenced material: ileal tissue. All receptors derive from an adult with Crohn's disease.

The chain employs TRBV5-6 and TRBJ2-1; D not certain. V was shortened by 1 base and J by 7 bases, with 6 bases between the two germline ends. Per germline, CDR1 SGHDT and CDR2 YYEEEE. This CDR3 is built from 12 residues. CDR3 amino acids: CASSLFGNEQFF. The DNA of the CDR3 is TGTGCCAGCAGCTTGTTCGGGAATGAGCAGTTCTTC. The complete variable domain, with remaining parts taken from reference TRBV5-6 and TRBJ2-1, reads DAGVTQSPTHLIKTRGQQVTLRCSPKSGHDTVSWYQQALGQGPQFIFQYYEEEERQRGNFPDRFSGHQFPNYSSELNVNALLLGDSALYLCASSLFGNEQFFGPGTRLTVL.

The chain recombines TRBV7-7 with TRBJ2-2; 11 bases agree with TRBD2. Per germline, CDR1 SSHAT and CDR2 FNYEAQ (reference sequence). With V trimmed by 1 base and J by 5 bases, 6 bases remained unmatched. This CDR3 spans 17 amino acids. The DNA of the CDR3 is TGTGCCAGCAGCTTAGGTCGCCTAGCGGGAGGAACCGGGGAGCTGTTTTTT. Its translation: CASSLGRLAGGTGELFF.

The V and J genes are TRBV9 and TRBJ2-1, with 9 bases matching TRBD2. V shed 2 bases and J 7 bases; nucleotides not matched to a gene: 10. The CDR3 loop spans 16 amino acids. CDR1 is SGDLS and CDR2 is YYNGEE in the germline V gene. The CDR3 loop is CASSVGGGRAPNEQFF. For the CDR3, the DNA is TGTGCCAGCAGCGTCGGCGGCGGGAGGGCCCCGAATGAGCAGTTCTTC. Looking up the rest from reference TRBV9 and TRBJ2-1 gives the full variable domain: DSGVTQTPKHLITATGQRVTLRCSPRSGDLSVYWYQQSLDQGLQFLIQYYNGEERAKGNILERFSAQQFPDLHSELNLSSLELGDSALYFCASSVGGGRAPNEQFFGPGTRLTVL.

The rearrangement joins TRBV7-2 to TRBJ2-5; D gene uncertain. The V end was cut by 5 bases, the J end by 11 bases, with 18 bases between. Germline V gene lookup returns CDR1 SGHTA and CDR2 FQGNSA. There are 13 residues in the CDR3. The CDR3 DNA follows: TGTGCCAGCAGCATAGGACCGACTTCGGAGCAGTACTTC. Protein product: CASSIGPTSEQYF.

J is TRBJ2-1 and V is TRBV9; 7 nucleotides align to TRBD2. CDR3 length: 14 amino acids. CDR1 SGDLS and CDR2 YYNGEE come from the germline V gene. V lost 6 bases, J lost 0 bases, and 3 bases stayed unmatched. Written as DNA, the CDR3 is TGTGCCAGCACCGCGGGAGACTCCTACAATGAGCAGTTCTTC. Its protein is CASTAGDSYNEQFF. The full variable domain, completed using reference TRBV9 and TRBJ2-1, is DSGVTQTPKHLITATGQRVTLRCSPRSGDLSVYWYQQSLDQGLQFLIQYYNGEERAKGNILERFSAQQFPDLHSELNLSSLELGDSALYFCASTAGDSYNEQFFGPGTRLTVL.

This clone was picked up one time. The chain couples TRBV7-9 to TRBJ2-3, with TRBD2 matching 12 bases. This CDR3 is 16 amino acids long. CDR1 and CDR2 from the germline V gene are SEHNR and FQNEAQ (reference sequence). Trimming removed 2 bases from V and 7 bases from J; junction bases left unmatched: 7. CDR3 DNA sequence: TGTGCCAGCAGCTTACCGACTAGCGGGAGTTCATATACGCAGTATTTT. Translating gives CASSLPTSGSSYTQYF.

This sequence joins TRBV7-9 and TRBJ2-1, with 10 bases that match TRBD1. The CDR3 spans 17 residues. Per germline, CDR1 SEHNR and CDR2 FQNEAQ (reference sequence). V was pared by 1 base and J by 3 bases, with 6 bases of the junction left unmatched. The CDR3 loop is CASSLDPTGGYYNEQFF. The DNA of the CDR3 is TGTGCCAGCAGCTTAGACCCGACAGGGGGCTACTACAATGAGCAGTTCTTC.

The CDR3 is CATSTGPGREQYF. DNA for the CDR3: TGTGCTACCTCCACAGGTCCGGGCCGCGAGCAGTACTTC. The V gene is TRBV7-7, the J gene TRBJ2-7; tentatively, D is TRBD1 (5 bases). Germline CDR1 reads SSHAT; CDR2 reads FNYEAQ (reference sequence). The CDR3 runs 13 residues.

This chain joins TRBV14 and TRBJ2-5; TRBD2 matches at 8 bases. Trimming at V came to 4 bases and at J to 4 bases, leaving 14 bases not matched to a gene. CDR1 is SGHDN, CDR2 FVKESK, per germline. This CDR3 contains 17 residues. CDR3 loop: CASSPLAGRAVGETQYF. CDR3 nucleotides: TGTGCCAGCAGCCCCTTAGCGGGGAGGGCCGTCGGAGAGACCCAGTACTTC.

V gene TRBV4-2 combines with J gene TRBJ2-2; possible D gene TRBD2, 6 bases. The V and J ends lost 2 bases and 5 bases respectively, with 18 bases between them. The germline V gene encodes CDR1 LGHNA and CDR2 YNFKEQ. The CDR3 consists of 17 residues. DNA for the CDR3: TGTGCCAGCAGCCAACAGGCGGGACTTGGGGGTACCGGGGAGCTGTTTTTT. Translation: CASSQQAGLGGTGELFF.

This clone was picked up one time. The rearrangement uses TRBV2 and TRBJ2-1; 8 bases fit TRBD2. The trim removed 5 bases at V and 6 bases at J, leaving 9 bases unmatched. Germline loops: CDR1 SNHLY, CDR2 FYNNEI. This CDR3 contains 15 residues. Written as DNA, the CDR3 is TGTGCCAGCAGTTTCGCGGGAGGCATGGGCAATGAGCAGTTCTTC. This translates into CASSFAGGMGNEQFF.

This chain connects TRBV5-6 to TRBJ2-5; no firm D call. V was cut by 1 base and J by 5 bases, with 12 bases left in between. CDR3 length equals 14 residues. Germline CDR1 and CDR2: SGHDT and YYEEEE. CDR3 coding DNA: TGTGCCAGCAGCTTGAACCAGGTCCCGGAGACCCAGTACTTC. It specifies CASSLNQVPETQYF.

This chain joins TRBV18 and TRBJ2-7, with TRBD1 identical over 8 bases. This CDR3 is built from 21 residues. Losses at the gene ends were 2 bases for V and 2 bases for J; bases not matched to a gene: 23. The germline V gene has CDR1 KGHSH and CDR2 LQKENI. This CDR3 reads CASSPGRIRDRSLAPAYEQYF. CDR3 DNA sequence: TGTGCCAGCTCACCAGGAAGGATCCGGGACAGGTCCTTGGCCCCTGCCTACGAGCAGTACTTC.

The chain recombines TRBV19 with TRBJ1-6; D might be TRBD1 (5 bases). Trimming took 7 bases from V and 13 from J, leaving 20 bases between them. The CDR3 is 14 amino acids. Germline assignment: CDR1 LNHDA and CDR2 SQIVND (reference sequence). CDR3 in amino acids: CASTSGGGGLPLHF. CDR3 DNA: TGTGCCAGTACCTCGGGCGGGGGAGGATTGCCCCTCCACTTT.

This chain links TRBV6-1 with TRBJ1-2; possibly TRBD1 for D (5 bases). This CDR3 spans 15 amino acids. Germline CDR1 reads MNHNS; CDR2 reads SASEGT. V was trimmed by 7 bases and J by 3 bases, leaving 18 bases between them. CDR3 DNA sequence: TGTGCCAGCACCCCCCAGCCGCAGGGCTACTATGGCTACACCTTC. Protein product: CASTPQPQGYYGYTF.

CDR3 residues: CASGLGGTNTEAFF. Written as DNA, the CDR3 is TGTGCCAGCGGACTTGGGGGGACGAACACTGAAGCTTTCTTT. The chain recombines TRBV6-5 with TRBJ1-1; a weak D match, TRBD1 (5 bases). CDR3 length: 14 residues. Trimming pared 8 bases from V and 1 base from J, leaving 14 bases between. CDR1 and CDR2 from the germline V gene are MNHEY and SVGAGI.

The gene calls are TRBV7-9 and TRBJ2-5; D perhaps matches TRBD2 (5 bases). V gave up 3 bases and J gave up 3 bases, with 8 bases separating them. The CDR3 runs 13 residues. The germline CDR1 and CDR2 sequences are SEHNR and FQNEAQ (reference sequence). The CDR3 bases are TGTGCCAGCAGCTTGGACTCAAAAGAGACCCAGTACTTC. Protein sequence: CASSLDSKETQYF.

The chain uses TRBV5-5 and TRBJ2-5, with TRBD2 as a possible D gene (5 bases). Germline V gene sequence: CDR1 SGHKS, CDR2 YYEKEE (reference sequence). The CDR3 contains 13 residues. Trimming stripped 2 bases from V and 5 bases from J, with 10 bases between. The CDR3 sequence is CASSFSLAETQYF. In DNA, the CDR3 is TGTGCCAGCAGCTTCTCCCTAGCTGAGACCCAGTACTTC.

The V gene is TRBV6-1, the J gene TRBJ1-1, with D unresolved. The germline V gene has CDR1 MNHNS and CDR2 SASEGT. The CDR3 totals 12 residues. Trimming removed 10 bases from V and 3 bases from J, with 12 bases in between. CDR3 protein: CATRLRDTEAFF. As DNA, the CDR3 is TGTGCCACCAGACTACGCGACACTGAAGCTTTCTTT.

This clone was recorded a few times. The chain carries TRBV14 and TRBJ2-5, with no clear D. Trimming cost V 1 base and J 11 bases, with 11 bases left between them. The germline gives CDR1 SGHDN, CDR2 FVKESK. CDR3 length: 12 amino acids. CDR3 protein: CASSQGGPLQYF. CDR3 DNA: TGTGCCAGCAGCCAAGGCGGCCCGCTACAGTACTTC.

The chain employs TRBV6-5 and TRBJ1-2; TRBD1 matches at 8 bases. V lost 4 bases, J lost 10 bases, and 5 bases stayed unmatched. The CDR3 is made up of 12 amino acids. Germline loops: CDR1 MNHEY, CDR2 SVGAGI. CDR3 in DNA: TGTGCCAGCAGTTCGCCACAGGGGGACTACACCTTC. Its protein product is CASSSPQGDYTF.

The genes are TRBV29-1 and TRBJ1-5; maybe TRBD1 (5 bases). This CDR3 has 12 residues. Per the germline V gene, CDR1 is SQVTM and CDR2 is ANQGSEA. Trimming stripped 4 bases from V and 7 bases from J, with 11 bases between. CDR3 in DNA: TGCAGCGTTGGGATGGGGGGGCAGCCCCAGCATTTT. This sequence encodes CSVGMGGQPQHF.

This chain connects TRBV6-6 to TRBJ2-7; a weak D match, TRBD2 (5 bases). Germline V lookup: CDR1 MNHNY, CDR2 SVGAGI (reference sequence). Trimming pared 2 bases from V and 3 bases from J, leaving 14 bases between. There are 15 residues in the CDR3. The CDR3 DNA follows: TGTGCCAGCAGTTACGGGCCTAGCTTAGACTACGAGCAGTACTTC. It encodes CASSYGPSLDYEQYF.

The chain links TRBV25-1 to TRBJ2-3; D is unresolved. CDR1 is MGHDK, CDR2 SYGVNS, per germline. The CDR3 has 14 residues. V gave up 3 bases and J gave up 3 bases, with 10 bases separating them. The chain's CDR3 is CASSDLTPTDTQYF. The CDR3 region has the DNA TGTGCCAGCAGTGACCTAACCCCAACAGATACGCAGTATTTT.

This clone was found once. This rearrangement joins TRBV7-9 to TRBJ2-7; possibly TRBD2 for D (5 bases). The CDR3 is 13 amino acids. Deletions cut 1 base from V and 6 bases from J, with 10 bases between. Looked up from germline, CDR1 is SEHNR and CDR2 is FQNEAQ (reference sequence). The CDR3 spells CASSLVLAGEQYF. The CDR3 DNA sequence: TGTGCCAGCAGCTTAGTCCTAGCAGGCGAGCAGTACTTC.

The chain couples TRBV7-2 to TRBJ1-5; D call uncertain. The CDR3 has 13 residues. V gave up 6 bases and J gave up 4 bases, with 10 bases separating them. Germline CDR1 SGHTA, CDR2 FQGNSA. CDR3 sequence reads: CASRRGRNQPQHF. The CDR3 nucleotides read TGTGCCAGCAGAAGAGGAAGGAATCAGCCCCAGCATTTT.

V and J are TRBV9 and TRBJ2-5; 10 bases map to TRBD2. CDR1 and CDR2 (germline): SGDLS, YYNGEE. V gave up 1 base and J gave up 4 bases; unmatched junction bases: 4. The CDR3 runs 15 residues. The CDR3 DNA is TGTGCCAGCAGCGTACTAGCGGGAGCAAGAGAGACCCAGTACTTC. This translates into CASSVLAGARETQYF. The complete variable domain, with remaining parts taken from reference TRBV9 and TRBJ2-5, reads DSGVTQTPKHLITATGQRVTLRCSPRSGDLSVYWYQQSLDQGLQFLIQYYNGEERAKGNILERFSAQQFPDLHSELNLSSLELGDSALYFCASSVLAGARETQYFGPGTRLLVL.

J is TRBJ1-1 and V is TRBV9, with 7 bases lining up with TRBD1. The CDR3 spans 15 residues. Germline CDR1 SGDLS, CDR2 YYNGEE. The ends lost 3 bases at V and 1 base at J; junction bases unmatched: 6. CDR3 DNA: TGTGCCAGCAGCGCGAGGGGACAGCAGAACACTGAAGCTTTCTTT. It is translated as CASSARGQQNTEAFF.

This clone was observed a single time. J is TRBJ2-5 and V is TRBV11-3; D ambiguous. Germline CDR1 and CDR2: SGHNT and YENEEA. The CDR3 is 13 amino acids. V lost 3 bases and J lost 4, with 9 bases in between. The CDR3 nucleotides are TGTGCCAGCAGCTTCAGTCAACGAGAGACCCAGTACTTC. It encodes CASSFSQRETQYF.

This clone was seen a single time. The chain links TRBV2 to TRBJ1-3; D is unclear. Germline V gene data show CDR1 as SNHLY and CDR2 as FYNNEI. V lost 5 bases and J lost 2, with 10 bases in between. The CDR3 totals 14 residues. The CDR3 is CASSPQTTGNTIYF. The DNA for the CDR3 is TGTGCCAGCAGTCCACAGACTACTGGAAACACCATATATTTT.